These T cell receptor beta chains were read from a single sample in a study of cytomegalovirus exposure and HLA in healthy donors. Data came from immunoSEQ multiplex PCR; TCRdb stores just in-frame clones and leaves some out. The sample consists of 95,000 to 100,000 clones, roughly 82% of them appearing once. Material for sequencing was PBMCs. The receptors stem from a human donor in good health. Each CDR3 is given with its conserved first and last residue. The order of the fields is V gene, clone size, D gene, J gene, CDR3 protein, CDR3 DNA. D genes are given only for firm matches. Clone size appears in some rows only: once, few, many, or a class for an expanded clone.

TRBV6-4,.,.,TRBJ2-2,CASRSQGGPGNTGELFF,TGTGCCAGCAGGAGCCAGGGGGGCCCCGGGAACACCGGGGAGCTGTTTTTT
TRBV18,.,TRBD2,TRBJ2-7,CASSPTSGSSYEQYF,TGTGCCAGCTCACCGACTAGCGGAAGCTCCTACGAGCAGTACTTC
TRBV5-1,.,TRBD1,TRBJ2-5,CASSTTGAQETQYF,TGCGCCAGCAGCACGACAGGGGCACAAGAGACCCAGTACTTC
TRBV6-5,.,.,TRBJ1-1,CASREDRQAFF,TGTGCCAGCAGGGAGGACAGACAAGCTTTCTTT
TRBV7-9,once,.,TRBJ2-7,CASSLAQNLNYEQYF,TGTGCCAGCAGCTTAGCACAGAACTTAAACTACGAGCAGTACTTC
TRBV19,.,TRBD1,TRBJ2-7,CASSSNRGKEDEQYF,TGTGCCAGTAGCAGCAACAGGGGTAAGGAGGACGAGCAGTACTTC
TRBV19,.,TRBD1,TRBJ1-1,CASSSQGWTEAFF,TGTGCCAGTAGCTCACAGGGGTGGACTGAAGCTTTCTTT
TRBV10-3,few,.,TRBJ1-2,CAISVGEGYGYTF,TGTGCCATCAGTGTGGGGGAGGGGTATGGCTACACCTTC
TRBV4-3,few,.,TRBJ2-7,CASSQEPAYEQYF,TGCGCCAGCAGCCAAGAGCCAGCCTACGAGCAGTACTTC
TRBV18,.,.,TRBJ2-2,CASSWLPGGTGELFF,TGTGCCAGCTCGTGGTTACCAGGAGGGACCGGGGAGCTGTTTTTT
TRBV5-6,.,.,TRBJ2-2,CASSFTSSTGELFF,TGTGCCAGCAGTTTTACTAGCAGCACCGGGGAGCTGTTTTTT
TRBV6-1,.,TRBD2,TRBJ2-1,CASSETSGGAYNEQFF,TGTGCCAGCAGTGAAACTAGCGGGGGGGCCTACAATGAGCAGTTCTTC
TRBV29-1,.,TRBD2,TRBJ2-7,CRRGAEIGLAGVRGYEQYF,TGCAGACGGGGGGCAGAGATCGGACTAGCGGGAGTAAGGGGCTACGAGCAGTACTTC
TRBV19,.,.,TRBJ1-4,CASSHRQFREKLFF,TGTGCCAGTAGCCATCGACAGTTCCGTGAAAAACTGTTTTTT
TRBV6-6,few,TRBD1,TRBJ1-5,CASSYDRGVSNQPQHF,TGTGCCAGCAGTTACGACAGGGGGGTGAGCAATCAGCCCCAGCATTTT
TRBV27,.,.,TRBJ2-7,CASSLLGFGGLDEQYF,TGTGCCAGCAGTTTATTGGGGTTCGGGGGGCTGGACGAGCAGTACTTC
TRBV29-1,.,TRBD2,TRBJ2-7,CSVESSSGGKQYEQYF,TGCAGCGTTGAATCTTCCAGCGGGGGGAAACAATACGAGCAGTACTTC
TRBV18,.,.,TRBJ1-4,CASSPANPGANEKLFF,TGTGCCAGCTCACCGGCTAACCCTGGAGCTAATGAAAAACTGTTTTTT
TRBV5-1,once,TRBD2,TRBJ2-1,CASGLALSSYNEQFF,TGCGCCAGCGGACTAGCGCTTAGCTCCTACAATGAGCAGTTCTTC
TRBV29-1,.,TRBD1,TRBJ1-2,CSVGQGSGYGYTF,TGCAGCGTCGGACAGGGGTCGGGGTATGGCTACACCTTC
TRBV5-1,.,TRBD2,TRBJ2-1,CASSGGAGGSNEQFF,TGCGCCAGCAGCGGAGGGGCGGGAGGCAGCAATGAGCAGTTCTTC
TRBV6-5,.,TRBD1,TRBJ1-1,CASSYSKGAGTEAFF,TGTGCCAGCAGTTACTCGAAGGGGGCAGGAACTGAAGCTTTCTTT
TRBV10-2,.,TRBD1,TRBJ1-4,CASSEVGTGANEKLFF,TGCGCCAGCAGCGAAGTAGGGACAGGGGCGAATGAAAAACTGTTTTTT
TRBV10-2,once,TRBD2,TRBJ2-7,CAAAGESYEQYF,TGCGCCGCGGCGGGGGAGTCATACGAGCAGTACTTC
TRBV4-1,many,TRBD1,TRBJ1-5,CASSQDSAGGSNQPQHF,TGCGCCAGCAGCCAAGATTCGGCAGGGGGCAGCAATCAGCCCCAGCATTTT
TRBV2,few,.,TRBJ1-5,CASRDTNQPQHF,TGTGCCAGCAGGGACACCAATCAGCCCCAGCATTTT
TRBV12-2,.,.,TRBJ2-3,CASRLLAGDLDTQYF,TGTGCAAGTCGCTTATTAGCGGGAGATCTAGATACGCAGTATTTT
TRBV7-9,.,TRBD1,TRBJ2-3,CASTPDRGRVADTQYF,TGTGCCAGCACCCCCGACAGGGGGCGTGTGGCAGATACGCAGTATTTT
TRBV12-5,.,TRBD1,TRBJ2-5,CASVRDRVQETQYF,TGTGCTAGTGTCCGGGACAGAGTCCAAGAGACCCAGTACTTC
TRBV2,.,TRBD1,TRBJ1-3,CASSGEAGTGTRLSGNTIYF,TGTGCCAGCAGTGGCGAAGCCGGGACAGGCACTAGATTATCTGGAAACACCATATATTTT
TRBV18,.,.,TRBJ1-1,CASSPSVRGMDTEAFF,TGTGCCAGCTCACCCTCTGTAAGGGGAATGGACACTGAAGCTTTCTTT
TRBV5-4,.,.,TRBJ2-5,CASSNGEYQETQYF,TGTGCCAGCAGCAATGGGGAGTACCAAGAGACCCAGTACTTC
TRBV6-5,.,.,TRBJ2-7,CASSRGQTLTYEQYF,TGTGCCAGCAGCCGAGGACAGACTCTAACCTACGAGCAGTACTTC
TRBV18,.,TRBD1,TRBJ1-1,CASSLEDRVNTEAFF,TGTGCCAGCTCACTGGAGGACAGGGTGAACACTGAAGCTTTCTTT
TRBV7-9,.,.,TRBJ1-2,CASSDTTELSYTF,TGTGCCAGCAGCGATACGACAGAGCTGAGCTACACCTTC
TRBV19,.,TRBD2,TRBJ2-3,CASSIERGSSPDTQYF,TGTGCCAGTAGTATAGAGCGGGGGAGTAGCCCAGATACGCAGTATTTT
TRBV9,.,.,TRBJ2-1,CASSVDPRVNEQFF,TGTGCCAGCAGCGTAGATCCCAGGGTCAATGAGCAGTTCTTC
TRBV5-1,.,TRBD2,TRBJ2-3,CASSTPSGRTTDTQYF,TGCGCCAGCAGCACTCCTAGCGGGAGGACAACAGATACGCAGTATTTT
TRBV4-1,few,.,TRBJ2-1,CASSQVGSLGNEQFF,TGCGCCAGCAGCCAAGTTGGGAGTCTTGGGAATGAGCAGTTCTTC
TRBV6-5,.,TRBD1,TRBJ1-1,CASRLRGSYTEAFF,TGTGCCAGCAGACTCAGGGGGTCGTACACTGAAGCTTTCTTT
TRBV5-5,.,.,TRBJ1-1,CASSLRGKGTEAFF,TGTGCCAGCAGCCTCAGGGGAAAGGGAACTGAAGCTTTCTTT
TRBV6-5,.,.,TRBJ1-5,CASRRGSNQPQHF,TGTGCCAGCAGGAGGGGGAGCAATCAGCCCCAGCATTTT
TRBV9,.,.,TRBJ1-3,CASSPGVSGNTIYF,TGTGCCAGCAGCCCCGGGGTTTCTGGAAACACCATATATTTT
TRBV5-6,.,.,TRBJ1-4,CASSSRTEGLRDINEKLFF,TGTGCCAGCAGCAGCAGGACAGAGGGCCTACGGGATATAAATGAAAAACTGTTTTTT
TRBV18,.,TRBD1,TRBJ2-5,CASSLDRGSGETQYF,TGTGCCAGCTCACTTGACAGGGGATCGGGGGAGACCCAGTACTTC
TRBV18,.,TRBD1,TRBJ2-5,CASSLDRAEQETQYF,TGTGCCAGCTCATTGGACAGGGCTGAGCAAGAGACCCAGTACTTC
TRBV5-6,.,.,TRBJ1-1,CASSLRDVWTEAFF,TGTGCCAGCAGCTTACGGGATGTATGGACTGAAGCTTTCTTT
TRBV6-1,.,.,TRBJ1-5,CASSEGQGYQPQHF,TGTGCCAGCAGTGAAGGGCAGGGTTATCAGCCCCAGCATTTT